The next 10 T cell receptor beta chains were all read from a single sample in a study of T cell responses to AZD1222 COVID-19 vaccine. Clones were sequenced by immunoSEQ multiplex PCR, and TCRdb holds only the in-frame ones, with some missing. The table lists around 110,000 clones, 85% to 90% of them singletons. The sample in question was peripheral blood, obtained on day 0 of AZD1222 vaccination. These receptors all stem from an adult in good health.

The J gene is TRBJ2-1, the V gene TRBV21-1; whether TRBD2, the table's D call, matches the DNA was not checked. TRBV21-1 is a pseudogene segment. This CDR3 is built from 16 residues. The CDR3 sequence: CASSKQEGTPYNEQFF. CDR3 nucleotide sequence: TGTGCCAGCAGCAAACAGGAGGGGACCCCCTACAATGAGCAGTTCTTC.

This clone was counted a single time. The chain employs TRBV5-4 and TRBJ1-2; 7 bases are shared with TRBD1. The CDR3 extends over 14 amino acids. Looked up from germline, CDR1 is SGHNT and CDR2 is YYREEE (reference sequence). Trimming took 4 bases from V and 4 from J; bases not matched to a gene: 7. CDR3 coding DNA: TGTGCCAGCAGCCAACGACAGGGTCCCTATGGCTACACCTTC. The encoded protein is CASSQRQGPYGYTF. Combining the CDR3 with reference TRBV5-4 and TRBJ1-2 gives the whole variable domain ETGVTQSPTHLIKTRGQQVTLRCSSQSGHNTVSWYQQALGQGPQFIFQYYREEENGRGNFPPRFSGLQFPNYSSELNVNALELDDSALYLCASSQRQGPYGYTFGSGTRLTVV.

The genes are TRBV6-6 and TRBJ1-4, with 10 bases identical to TRBD1. The CDR3 contains 16 residues. Germline V gives CDR1 MNHNY, CDR2 SVGAGI (reference sequence). The ends lost 5 bases at V and 7 bases at J; junction bases unmatched: 10. The CDR3, as DNA: TGTGCCAGCAGTCACCAGGGACAGGGGAAGGGTGAAAAACTGTTTTTT. Its protein product is CASSHQGQGKGEKLFF.

This clone occurred once. This chain connects TRBV25-1 to TRBJ2-3; D is unclear. V shed 4 bases and J shed 0 bases, with 5 bases lying between them. The CDR3 runs to 13 residues. Germline assignment: CDR1 MGHDK and CDR2 SYGVNS. CDR3 in amino acids: CASSVTSTDTQYF. As DNA, the CDR3 is TGTGCCAGCAGTGTTACTAGCACAGATACGCAGTATTTT.

The CDR3 nucleotides read TGTGCCAGCAGTTACTCGGACCGAGGGGGCTACACCTTC. Translation: CASSYSDRGGYTF. The rearrangement joins TRBV6-5 to TRBJ1-2, with unresolved D. Germline V gene data show CDR1 as MNHEY and CDR2 as SVGAGI. The germline V and J ends were trimmed by 0 bases and 8 bases, with 10 bases remaining between them. The CDR3 totals 13 residues.

This chain connects TRBV6-1 to TRBJ1-2; D unresolved. The CDR3 runs to 14 residues. Germline V gene lookup returns CDR1 MNHNS and CDR2 SASEGT. V gave up 2 bases and J gave up 3 bases, with 10 bases separating them. The CDR3 protein is CASSEPGEYYGYTF. The CDR3 DNA reads TGTGCCAGCAGTGAACCAGGAGAATACTATGGCTACACCTTC.

The chain carries TRBV15 and TRBJ1-2, with D possibly matching TRBD1 (6 bases). Per the germline V gene, CDR1 is LNHNV and CDR2 is YYDKDF (reference sequence). Trimming pared 6 bases from V and 2 bases from J, leaving 13 bases between. CDR3 length: 14 residues. The CDR3 DNA sequence: TGTGCCACCAGTCCGCGCCAGGGGAACTATGGCTACACCTTC. As protein: CATSPRQGNYGYTF.

This chain uses TRBV7-8 with TRBJ1-4, with D possibly TRBD1 on 6 matching bases. The CDR3 runs to 14 residues. Germline V gives CDR1 SGHVS, CDR2 FQNEAQ. V lost 5 bases, J lost 4 bases, and 11 bases lay in between. Here the CDR3 DNA reads TGTGCCAGCAGCGTAGGGGGTGGTAATGAAAAACTGTTTTTT. Amino acid sequence: CASSVGGGNEKLFF. Using reference TRBV7-8 and TRBJ1-4 for the parts outside the CDR3, the full variable domain is GAGVSQSPRYKVAKRGQDVALRCDPISGHVSLFWYQQALGQGPEFLTYFQNEAQLDKSGLPSDRFFAERPEGSVSTLKIQRTQQEDSAVYLCASSVGGGNEKLFFGSGTQLSVL.

The V and J genes are TRBV6-5 and TRBJ2-5, with TRBD2 matching over 7 bases. Unmatched junction bases numbered 8, after V lost 5 bases and J lost 5 bases. CDR3 size: 14 residues. Germline V gene sequence: CDR1 MNHEY, CDR2 SVGAGI. The CDR3 nucleotides read TGTGCCAGCAGTCCCTACGTGGGGGGGGAGACCCAGTACTTC. Protein product: CASSPYVGGETQYF.

This clone was counted between two and nine times. The chain is built from TRBV7-2 and TRBJ1-1; weak D call: TRBD1 (6 bases). In germline, CDR1 is SGHTA, CDR2 FQGNSA. Deletions cut 6 bases from V and 6 bases from J, with 17 bases between. CDR3 size: 14 residues. The CDR3 nucleotides are TGTGCCAGCAGTCCTCCGGGGGCCAGGGCTGAAGCTTTCTTT. Its protein product is CASSPPGARAEAFF.